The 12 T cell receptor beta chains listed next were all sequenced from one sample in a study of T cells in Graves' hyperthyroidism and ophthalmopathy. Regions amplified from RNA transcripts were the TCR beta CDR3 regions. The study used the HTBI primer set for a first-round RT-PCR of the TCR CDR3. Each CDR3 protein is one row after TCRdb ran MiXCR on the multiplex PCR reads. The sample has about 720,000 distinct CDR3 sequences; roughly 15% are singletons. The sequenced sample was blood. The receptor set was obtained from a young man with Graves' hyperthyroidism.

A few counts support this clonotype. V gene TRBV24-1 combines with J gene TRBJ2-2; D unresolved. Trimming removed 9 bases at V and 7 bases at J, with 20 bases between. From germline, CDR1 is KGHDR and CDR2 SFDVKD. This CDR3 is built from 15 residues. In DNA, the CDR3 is TGTGCCACCCAAAAGACTCGACCTCGTATCGGGGAGCTGTTTTTT. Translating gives CATQKTRPRIGELFF.

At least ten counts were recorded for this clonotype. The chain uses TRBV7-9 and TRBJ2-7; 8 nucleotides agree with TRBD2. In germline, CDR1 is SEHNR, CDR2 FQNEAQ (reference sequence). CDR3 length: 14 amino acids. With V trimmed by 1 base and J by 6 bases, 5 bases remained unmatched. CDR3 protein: CASSLVGTSGEQYF. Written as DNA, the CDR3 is TGTGCCAGCAGCTTAGTCGGGACTAGTGGCGAGCAGTACTTC.

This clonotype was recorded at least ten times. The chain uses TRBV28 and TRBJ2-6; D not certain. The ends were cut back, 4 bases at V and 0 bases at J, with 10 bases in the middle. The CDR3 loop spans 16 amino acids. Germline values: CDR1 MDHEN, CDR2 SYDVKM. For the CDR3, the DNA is TGTGCCAGCAGTTCCGCCCTCCTCTCTGGGGCCAACGTCCTGACTTTC. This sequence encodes CASSSALLSGANVLTF.

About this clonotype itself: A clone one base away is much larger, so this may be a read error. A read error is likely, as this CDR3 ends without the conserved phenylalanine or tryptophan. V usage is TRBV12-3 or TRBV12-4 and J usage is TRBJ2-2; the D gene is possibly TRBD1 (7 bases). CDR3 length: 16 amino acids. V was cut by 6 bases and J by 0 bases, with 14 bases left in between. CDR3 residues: CASRMTGTSNTGELFL. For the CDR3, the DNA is TGTGCCAGCAGGATGACAGGGACTTCGAACACCGGGGAGCTGTTTTTG.

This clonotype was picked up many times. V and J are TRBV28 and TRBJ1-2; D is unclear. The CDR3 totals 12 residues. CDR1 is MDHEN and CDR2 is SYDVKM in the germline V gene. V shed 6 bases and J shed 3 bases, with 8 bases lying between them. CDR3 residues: CASSSGYYGYTF. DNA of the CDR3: TGTGCCAGCAGCTCCGGGTACTATGGCTACACCTTC.

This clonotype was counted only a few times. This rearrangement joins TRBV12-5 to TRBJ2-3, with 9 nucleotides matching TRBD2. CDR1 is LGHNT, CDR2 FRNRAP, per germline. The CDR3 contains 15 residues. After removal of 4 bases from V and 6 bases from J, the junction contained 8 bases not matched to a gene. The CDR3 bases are TGTGCTAGTGGTTCACCGGGACTAGCCCCGGATACGCAGTATTTT. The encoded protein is CASGSPGLAPDTQYF.

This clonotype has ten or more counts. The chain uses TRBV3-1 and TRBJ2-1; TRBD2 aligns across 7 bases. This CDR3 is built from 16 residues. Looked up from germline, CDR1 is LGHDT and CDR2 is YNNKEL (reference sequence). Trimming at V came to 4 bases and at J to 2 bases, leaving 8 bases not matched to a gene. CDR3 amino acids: CASSPWGGSTYNEQFF. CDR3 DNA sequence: TGTGCCAGCAGCCCTTGGGGCGGGAGTACCTACAATGAGCAGTTCTTC.

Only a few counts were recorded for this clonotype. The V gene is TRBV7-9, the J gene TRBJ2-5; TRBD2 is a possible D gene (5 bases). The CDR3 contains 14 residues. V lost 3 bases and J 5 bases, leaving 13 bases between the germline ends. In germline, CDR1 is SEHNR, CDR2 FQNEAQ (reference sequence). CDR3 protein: CASSFREQRETQYF. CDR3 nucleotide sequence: TGTGCCAGCAGCTTCCGGGAACAGCGGGAGACCCAGTACTTC.

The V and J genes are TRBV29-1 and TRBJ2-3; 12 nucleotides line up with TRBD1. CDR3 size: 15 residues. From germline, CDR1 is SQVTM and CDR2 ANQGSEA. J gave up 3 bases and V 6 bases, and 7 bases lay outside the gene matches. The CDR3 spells CSVGRDRGRTDTQYF. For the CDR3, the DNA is TGCAGCGTCGGCCGGGACAGGGGGCGAACAGATACGCAGTATTTT.

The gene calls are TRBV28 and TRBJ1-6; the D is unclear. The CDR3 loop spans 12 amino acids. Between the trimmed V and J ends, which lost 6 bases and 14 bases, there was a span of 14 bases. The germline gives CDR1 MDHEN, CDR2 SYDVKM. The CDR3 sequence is CASSPPMESLHF. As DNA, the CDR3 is TGTGCCAGCAGCCCCCCCATGGAATCCCTCCACTTT.

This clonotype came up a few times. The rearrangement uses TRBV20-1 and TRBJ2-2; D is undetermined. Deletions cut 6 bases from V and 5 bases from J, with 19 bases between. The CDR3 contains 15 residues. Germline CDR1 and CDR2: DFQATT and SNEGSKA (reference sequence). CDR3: CSATDAEMWTGELFF. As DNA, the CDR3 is TGCAGTGCCACCGACGCGGAGATGTGGACCGGGGAGCTGTTTTTT.

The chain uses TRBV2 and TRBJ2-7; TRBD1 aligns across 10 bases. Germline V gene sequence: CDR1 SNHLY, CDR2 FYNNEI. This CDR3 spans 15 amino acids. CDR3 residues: CTLSTLRDRGHEQYF. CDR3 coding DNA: TGTACCCTTTCTACCCTCCGGGACAGGGGCCACGAGCAGTACTTC. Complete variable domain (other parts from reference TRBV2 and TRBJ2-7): EPEVTQTPSHQVTQMGQEVILRCVPISNHLYFYWYRQILGQKVEFLVSFYNNEISEKSEIFDDQFSVERPDGSNFTLKIRSTKLEDSAMYFCTLSTLRDRGHEQYFGPGTRLTVT.